Sequencing of this TCR beta chain was carried out in a study of blood T cell repertoires in COVID-19. Study-wide background: The study drew acute and convalescent COVID-19 samples from the United States, Italy and Spain. Sample material is recorded as cDNA or gDNA derived from T cells, B-cell-depleted T cells, or PBMCs.

V was clipped by 4 bases and J by 3 bases, with 12 bases between them. This CDR3 has 15 amino acids. Germline V gene data show CDR1 as KGHDR and CDR2 as SFDVKD. In the original workflow: Using reference gene primer amplification, nucleated cell counts were estimated. TCRdb's copy holds only in-frame clones and misses some; the assay was immunoSEQ multiplex PCR. V and J calls and clone size are copied from that table; D and trimming were computed from the DNA. The sample comprises 120,000 or so clones, 88% of which are singletons, and more than 1.5% rests with the top ten. V and J are TRBV24-1 and TRBJ2-1; possible D gene TRBD2, 6 bases. The origin of this receptor is a human donor in a cohort sampled during active COVID-19. Sequences were obtained from peripheral blood. In DNA, the CDR3 is TGTGCCACCAGTGAGACCGGGACTTACTACAATGAGCAGTTCTTC. It yields the protein CATSETGTYYNEQFF.